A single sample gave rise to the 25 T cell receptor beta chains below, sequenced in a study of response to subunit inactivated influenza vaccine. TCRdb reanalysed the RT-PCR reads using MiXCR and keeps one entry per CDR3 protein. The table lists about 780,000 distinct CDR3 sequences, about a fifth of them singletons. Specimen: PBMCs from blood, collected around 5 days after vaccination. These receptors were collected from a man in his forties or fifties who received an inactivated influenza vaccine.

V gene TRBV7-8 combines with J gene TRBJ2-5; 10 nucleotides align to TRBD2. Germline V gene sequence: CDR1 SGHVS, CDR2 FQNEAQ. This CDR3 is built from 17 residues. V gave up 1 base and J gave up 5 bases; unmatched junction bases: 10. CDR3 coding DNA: TGTGCCAGCAGCTTAGGCGCAGCGGGAGGGCCAGGGGAGACCCAGTACTTC. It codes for CASSLGAAGGPGETQYF.

CDR3 in DNA: TGTGCCAGCAGCATGGTTGTTGACATTCAGTACTTC. It codes for CASSMVVDIQYF. The genes are TRBV12-3 or TRBV12-4 and TRBJ2-4; D not certain. This CDR3 region has 12 residues. Trimming cost V 6 bases and J 8 bases, with 11 bases left between them.

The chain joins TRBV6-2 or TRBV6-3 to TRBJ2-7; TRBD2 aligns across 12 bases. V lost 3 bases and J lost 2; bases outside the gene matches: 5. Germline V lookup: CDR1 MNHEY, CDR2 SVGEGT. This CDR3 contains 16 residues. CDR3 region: CASSYTSSGRAYEQYF. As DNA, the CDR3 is TGTGCCAGCAGTTATACCTCTAGCGGGAGGGCCTACGAGCAGTACTTC.

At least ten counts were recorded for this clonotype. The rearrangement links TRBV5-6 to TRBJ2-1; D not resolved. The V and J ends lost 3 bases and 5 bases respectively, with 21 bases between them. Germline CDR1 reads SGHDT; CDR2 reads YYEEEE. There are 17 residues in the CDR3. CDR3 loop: CASSSLGVQLPDNEQFF. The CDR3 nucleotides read TGTGCCAGCAGCTCCCTTGGGGTTCAATTACCAGACAATGAGCAGTTCTTC.

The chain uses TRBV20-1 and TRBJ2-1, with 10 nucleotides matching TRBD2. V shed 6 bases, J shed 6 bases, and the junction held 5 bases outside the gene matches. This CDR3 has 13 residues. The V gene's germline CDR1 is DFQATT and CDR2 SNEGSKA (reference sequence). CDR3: CSAKREGGNEQFF. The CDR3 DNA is TGCAGTGCAAAGCGGGAGGGGGGCAATGAGCAGTTCTTC.

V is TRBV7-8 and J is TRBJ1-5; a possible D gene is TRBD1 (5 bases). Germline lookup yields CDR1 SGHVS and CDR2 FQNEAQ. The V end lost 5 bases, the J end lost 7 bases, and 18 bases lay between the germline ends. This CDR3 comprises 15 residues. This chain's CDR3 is CASSVRVGLDQPQHF. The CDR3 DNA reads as TGTGCCAGCAGCGTCAGGGTAGGGCTAGACCAGCCCCAGCATTTT.

CDR3 sequence: CSVEDWRFDEQFF. The CDR3 nucleotides are TGCAGCGTTGAAGATTGGAGGTTCGATGAGCAGTTCTTC. The chain is built from TRBV29-1 and TRBJ2-1; possibly TRBD2 for D (5 bases). V was trimmed by 0 bases and J by 8 bases, leaving 11 bases between them. From germline, CDR1 is SQVTM and CDR2 ANQGSEA. CDR3 size: 13 residues.

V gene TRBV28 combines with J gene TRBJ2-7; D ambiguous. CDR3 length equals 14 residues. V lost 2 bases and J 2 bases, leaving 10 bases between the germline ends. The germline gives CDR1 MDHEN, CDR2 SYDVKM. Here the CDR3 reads CASSLPGTPYEQYF. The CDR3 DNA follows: TGTGCCAGCAGTTTACCGGGCACCCCCTACGAGCAGTACTTC.

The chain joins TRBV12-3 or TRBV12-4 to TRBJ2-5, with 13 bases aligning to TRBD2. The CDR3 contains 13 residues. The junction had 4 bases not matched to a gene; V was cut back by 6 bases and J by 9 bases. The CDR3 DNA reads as TGTGCCAGCAGCCAACTAGCGGGGGGGGCCCAGTACTTC. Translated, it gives CASSQLAGGAQYF.

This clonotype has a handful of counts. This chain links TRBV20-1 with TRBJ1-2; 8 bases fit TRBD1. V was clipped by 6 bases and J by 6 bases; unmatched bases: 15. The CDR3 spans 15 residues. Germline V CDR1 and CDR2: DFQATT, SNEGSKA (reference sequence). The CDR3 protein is CSAIRGAGGADGYTF. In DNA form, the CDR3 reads TGCAGTGCGATCCGCGGGGCAGGGGGCGCCGATGGCTACACCTTC.

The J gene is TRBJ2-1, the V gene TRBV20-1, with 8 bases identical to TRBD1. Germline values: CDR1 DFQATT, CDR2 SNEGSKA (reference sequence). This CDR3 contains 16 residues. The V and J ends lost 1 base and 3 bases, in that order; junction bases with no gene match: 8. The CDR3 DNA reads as TGCAGTGCTAGAGTCGGAGGCAGGGGGCACTACAATGAGCAGTTCTTC. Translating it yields CSARVGGRGHYNEQFF.

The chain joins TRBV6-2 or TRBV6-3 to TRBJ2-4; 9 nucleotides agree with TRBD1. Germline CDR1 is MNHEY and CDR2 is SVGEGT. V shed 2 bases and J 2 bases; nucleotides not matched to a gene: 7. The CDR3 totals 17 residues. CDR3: CASSYRTGEWSKNIQYF. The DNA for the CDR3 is TGTGCCAGCAGTTACCGGACAGGGGAGTGGTCCAAAAACATTCAGTACTTC.

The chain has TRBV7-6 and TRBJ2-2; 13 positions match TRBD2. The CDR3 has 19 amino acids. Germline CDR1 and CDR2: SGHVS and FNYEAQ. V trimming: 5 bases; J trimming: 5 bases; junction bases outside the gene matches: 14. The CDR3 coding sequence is TGTGCCAGCAGCCCGAGAGGACTAGCGGGGGACCTCGGGACCGGGGAGCTGTTTTTT. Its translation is CASSPRGLAGDLGTGELFF.

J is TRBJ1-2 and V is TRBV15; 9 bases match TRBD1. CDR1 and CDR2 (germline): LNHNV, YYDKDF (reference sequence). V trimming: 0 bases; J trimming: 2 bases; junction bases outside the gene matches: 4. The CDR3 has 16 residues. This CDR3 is CATSRDLDRGNYGYTF. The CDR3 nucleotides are TGTGCCACCAGCAGAGATTTAGACAGGGGGAACTATGGCTACACCTTC.

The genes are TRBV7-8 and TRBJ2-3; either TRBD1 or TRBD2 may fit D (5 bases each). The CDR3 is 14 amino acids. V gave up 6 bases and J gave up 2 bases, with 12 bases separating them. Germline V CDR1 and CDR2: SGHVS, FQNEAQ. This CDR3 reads CASRRGAVTDTQYF. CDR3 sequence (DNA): TGTGCCAGCAGGCGAGGGGCCGTCACAGATACGCAGTATTTT.

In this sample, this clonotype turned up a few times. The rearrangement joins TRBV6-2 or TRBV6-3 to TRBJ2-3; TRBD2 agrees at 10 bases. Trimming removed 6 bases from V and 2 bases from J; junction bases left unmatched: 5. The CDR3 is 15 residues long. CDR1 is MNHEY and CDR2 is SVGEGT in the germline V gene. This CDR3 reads CASRRAGGYTDTQYF. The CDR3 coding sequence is TGTGCCAGCAGGAGAGCGGGGGGGTACACAGATACGCAGTATTTT.

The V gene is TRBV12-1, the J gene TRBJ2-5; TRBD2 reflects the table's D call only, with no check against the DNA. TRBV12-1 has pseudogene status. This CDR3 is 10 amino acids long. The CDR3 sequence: CARPSETQYF. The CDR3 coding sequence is TGTGCCAGACCCTCCGAGACCCAGTACTTC.

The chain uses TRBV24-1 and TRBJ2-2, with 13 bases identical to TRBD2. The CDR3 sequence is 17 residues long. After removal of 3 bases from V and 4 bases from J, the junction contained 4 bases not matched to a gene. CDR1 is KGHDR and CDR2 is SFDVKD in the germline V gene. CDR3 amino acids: CATSDPGTSGITGELFF. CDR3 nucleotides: TGTGCCACCAGTGATCCCGGGACTAGCGGGATCACCGGGGAGCTGTTTTTT.

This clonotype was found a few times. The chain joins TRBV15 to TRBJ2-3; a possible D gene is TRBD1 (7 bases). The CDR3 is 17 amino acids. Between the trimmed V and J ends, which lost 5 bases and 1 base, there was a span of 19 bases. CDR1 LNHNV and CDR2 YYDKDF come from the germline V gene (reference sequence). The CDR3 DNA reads TGTGCCACCAGCGCTTTGACAGGGAGGTTGGGCACAGATACGCAGTATTTT. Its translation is CATSALTGRLGTDTQYF. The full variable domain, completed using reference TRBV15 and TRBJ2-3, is DAMVIQNPRYQVTQFGKPVTLSCSQTLNHNVMYWYQQKSSQAPKLLFHYYDKDFNNEADTPDNFQSRRPNTSFCFLDIRSPGLGDTAMYLCATSALTGRLGTDTQYFGPGTRLTVL.

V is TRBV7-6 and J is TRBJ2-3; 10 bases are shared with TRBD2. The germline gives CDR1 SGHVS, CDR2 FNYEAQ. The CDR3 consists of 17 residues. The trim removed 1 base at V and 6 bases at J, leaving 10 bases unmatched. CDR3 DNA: TGTGCCAGCAGCTTAGGGACTAGCGGTAACCCTGTGGATACGCAGTATTTT. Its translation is CASSLGTSGNPVDTQYF.

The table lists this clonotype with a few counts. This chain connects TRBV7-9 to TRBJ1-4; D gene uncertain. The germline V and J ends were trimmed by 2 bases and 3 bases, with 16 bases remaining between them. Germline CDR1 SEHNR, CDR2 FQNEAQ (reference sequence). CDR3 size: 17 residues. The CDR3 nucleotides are TGTGCCAGCAGCTTACTTAGTTCGGCCGGACCTAATGAAAAACTGTTTTTT. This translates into CASSLLSSAGPNEKLFF.

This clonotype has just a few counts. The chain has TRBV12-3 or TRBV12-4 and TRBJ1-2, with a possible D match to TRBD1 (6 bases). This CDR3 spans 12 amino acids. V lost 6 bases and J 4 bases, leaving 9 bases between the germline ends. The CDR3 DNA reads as TGTGCCAGCAGGGGGGCTCCCTATGGCTACACCTTC. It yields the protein CASRGAPYGYTF.

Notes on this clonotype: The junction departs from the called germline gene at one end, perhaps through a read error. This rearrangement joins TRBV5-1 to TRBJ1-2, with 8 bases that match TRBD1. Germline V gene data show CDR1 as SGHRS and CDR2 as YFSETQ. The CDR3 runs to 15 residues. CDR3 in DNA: TGCGACAGCAGCTTAGTAGGACAGGGTTACTATGGCTACACCTTC. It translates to CDSSLVGQGYYGYTF. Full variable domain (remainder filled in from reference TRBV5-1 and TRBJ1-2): KAGVTQTPRYLIKTRGQQVTLSCSPISGHRSVSWYQQTPGQGLQFLFEYFSETQRNKGNFPGRFSGRQFSNSRSEMNVSTLELGDSALYLCDSSLVGQGYYGYTFGSGTRLTVV.

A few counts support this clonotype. Written as DNA, the CDR3 is TGCGCCAGCAGTCTAACAGGGTATGACGAGCAGTACTTC. Translation: CASSLTGYDEQYF. V usage is TRBV5-1 and J usage is TRBJ2-7, with D tentatively TRBD1 (6 bases). V was pared by 5 bases and J by 5 bases, with 14 bases between. This CDR3 has 13 residues. Germline-derived CDR1 and CDR2 are SGHRS and YFSETQ.

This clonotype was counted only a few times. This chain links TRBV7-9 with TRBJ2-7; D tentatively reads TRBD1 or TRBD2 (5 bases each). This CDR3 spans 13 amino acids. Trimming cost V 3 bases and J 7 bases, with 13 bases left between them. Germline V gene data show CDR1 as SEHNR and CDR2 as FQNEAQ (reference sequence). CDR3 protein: CASSFRGLGEQYF. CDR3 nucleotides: TGTGCCAGCAGCTTTCGGGGCTTGGGGGAGCAGTACTTC.